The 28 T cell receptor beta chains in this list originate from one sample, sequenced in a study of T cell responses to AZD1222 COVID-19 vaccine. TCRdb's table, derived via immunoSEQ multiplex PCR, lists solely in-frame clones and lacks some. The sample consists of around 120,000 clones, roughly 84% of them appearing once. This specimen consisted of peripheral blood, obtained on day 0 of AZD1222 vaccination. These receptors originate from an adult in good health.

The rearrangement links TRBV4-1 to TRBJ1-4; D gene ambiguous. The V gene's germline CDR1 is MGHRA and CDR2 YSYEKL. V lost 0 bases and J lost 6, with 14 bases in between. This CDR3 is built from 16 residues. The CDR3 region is CASSQESPPGDEKLFF. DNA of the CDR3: TGCGCCAGCAGCCAAGAATCCCCGCCGGGAGATGAAAAACTGTTTTTT.

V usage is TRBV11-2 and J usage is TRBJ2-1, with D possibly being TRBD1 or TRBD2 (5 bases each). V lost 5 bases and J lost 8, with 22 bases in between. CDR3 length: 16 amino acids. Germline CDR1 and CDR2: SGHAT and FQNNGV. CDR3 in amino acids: CASSGYSTGPRDEQFF. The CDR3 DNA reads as TGTGCCAGCAGCGGGTACTCAACGGGACCCCGTGATGAGCAGTTCTTC.

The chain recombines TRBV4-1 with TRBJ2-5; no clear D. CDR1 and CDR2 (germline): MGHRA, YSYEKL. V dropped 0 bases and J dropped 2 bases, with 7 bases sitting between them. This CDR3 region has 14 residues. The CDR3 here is CASSQDGVQETQYF. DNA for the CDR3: TGCGCCAGCAGCCAAGATGGGGTTCAAGAGACCCAGTACTTC.

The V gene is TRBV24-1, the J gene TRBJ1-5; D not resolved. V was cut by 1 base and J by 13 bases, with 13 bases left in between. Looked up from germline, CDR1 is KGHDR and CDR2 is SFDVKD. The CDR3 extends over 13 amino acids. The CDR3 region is CATSDLTQRRQHF. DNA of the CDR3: TGTGCCACCAGTGATTTAACCCAGCGCCGACAGCATTTT.

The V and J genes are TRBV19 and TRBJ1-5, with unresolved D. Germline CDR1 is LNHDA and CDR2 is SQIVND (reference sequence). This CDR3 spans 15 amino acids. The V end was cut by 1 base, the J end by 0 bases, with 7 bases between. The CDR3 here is CASSIVQISNQPQHF. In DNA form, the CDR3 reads TGTGCCAGTAGTATAGTTCAGATTAGCAATCAGCCCCAGCATTTT.

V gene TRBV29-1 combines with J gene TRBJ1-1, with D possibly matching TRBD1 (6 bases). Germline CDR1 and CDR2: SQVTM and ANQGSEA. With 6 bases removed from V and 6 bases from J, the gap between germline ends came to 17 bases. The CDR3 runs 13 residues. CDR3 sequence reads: CSVRRDTIPEAFF. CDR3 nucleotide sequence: TGCAGCGTCCGGCGGGACACCATACCTGAAGCTTTCTTT. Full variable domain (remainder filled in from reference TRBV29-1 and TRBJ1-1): SAVISQKPSRDICQRGTSLTIQCQVDSQVTMMFWYRQQPGQSLTLIATANQGSEATYESGFVIDKFPISRPNLTFSTLTVSNMSPEDSSIYLCSVRRDTIPEAFFGQGTRLTVV.

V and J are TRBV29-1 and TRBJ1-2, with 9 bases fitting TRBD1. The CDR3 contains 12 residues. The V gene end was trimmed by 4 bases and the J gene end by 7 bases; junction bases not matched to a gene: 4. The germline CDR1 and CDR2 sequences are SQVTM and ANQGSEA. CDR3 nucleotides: TGCAGCGTTGCACAGGGGGCTCGTGGCTACACCTTC. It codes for CSVAQGARGYTF.

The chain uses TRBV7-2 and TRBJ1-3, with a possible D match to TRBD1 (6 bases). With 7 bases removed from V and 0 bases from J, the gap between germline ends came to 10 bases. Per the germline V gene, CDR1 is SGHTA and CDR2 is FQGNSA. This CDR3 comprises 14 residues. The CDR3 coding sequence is TGTGCCAGCAAGGACAGAACCTCTGGAAACACCATATATTTT. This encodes CASKDRTSGNTIYF.

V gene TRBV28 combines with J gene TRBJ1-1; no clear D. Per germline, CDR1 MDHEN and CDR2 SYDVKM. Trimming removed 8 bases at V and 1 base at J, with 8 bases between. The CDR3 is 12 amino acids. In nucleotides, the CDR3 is TGTGCCAGCGGAGATAAGAACACTGAAGCTTTCTTT. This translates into CASGDKNTEAFF.

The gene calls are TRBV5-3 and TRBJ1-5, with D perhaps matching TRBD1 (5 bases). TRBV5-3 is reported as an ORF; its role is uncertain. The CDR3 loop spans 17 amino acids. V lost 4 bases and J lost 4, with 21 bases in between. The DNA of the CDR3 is TGTGCCAGAAGCCCACCCTCTAGGGACCCGGGGAATCAGCCCCAGCATTTT. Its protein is CARSPPSRDPGNQPQHF.

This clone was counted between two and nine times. CDR3 sequence reads: CASQAGTGGDSYEQYF. The CDR3 DNA sequence: TGTGCCAGCCAGGCCGGGACAGGGGGCGATTCCTACGAGCAGTACTTC. The chain employs TRBV7-9 and TRBJ2-7, with 12 nucleotides matching TRBD1. The ends lost 8 bases at V and 1 base at J; junction bases unmatched: 9. This CDR3 is built from 16 residues. Germline-derived CDR1 and CDR2 are SEHNR and FQNEAQ (reference sequence). Based on the CDR3 plus reference TRBV7-9 and TRBJ2-7, the full variable domain is DTGVSQNPRHKITKRGQNVTFRCDPISEHNRLYWYRQTLGQGPEFLTYFQNEAQLEKSRLLSDRFSAERPKGSFSTLEIQRTEQGDSAMYLCASQAGTGGDSYEQYFGPGTRLTVT.

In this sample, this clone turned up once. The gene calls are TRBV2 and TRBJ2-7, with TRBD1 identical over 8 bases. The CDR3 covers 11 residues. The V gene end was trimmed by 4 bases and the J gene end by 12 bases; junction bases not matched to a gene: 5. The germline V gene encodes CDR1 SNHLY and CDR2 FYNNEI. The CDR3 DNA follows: TGTGCCAGCAGTGCGGGGGACAGGTGGTACTTC. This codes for CASSAGDRWYF.

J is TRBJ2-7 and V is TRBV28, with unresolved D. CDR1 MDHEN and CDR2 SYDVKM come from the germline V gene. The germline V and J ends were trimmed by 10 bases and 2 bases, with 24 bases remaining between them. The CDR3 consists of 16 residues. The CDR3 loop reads CATSFPRRAPTYEQYF. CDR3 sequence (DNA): TGTGCCACGTCTTTCCCCCGAAGGGCTCCTACCTACGAGCAGTACTTC. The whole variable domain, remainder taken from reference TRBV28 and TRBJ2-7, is DVKVTQSSRYLVKRTGEKVFLECVQDMDHENMFWYRQDPGLGLRLIYFSYDVKMKEKGDIPEGYSVSREKKERFSLILESASTNQTSMYLCATSFPRRAPTYEQYFGPGTRLTVT.

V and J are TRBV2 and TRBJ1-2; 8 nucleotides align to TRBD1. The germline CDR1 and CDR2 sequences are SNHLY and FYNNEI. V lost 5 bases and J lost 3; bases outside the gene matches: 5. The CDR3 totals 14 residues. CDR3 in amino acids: CASSRTGSYYGYTF. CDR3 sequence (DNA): TGTGCCAGCAGTAGGACAGGGAGTTACTATGGCTACACCTTC.

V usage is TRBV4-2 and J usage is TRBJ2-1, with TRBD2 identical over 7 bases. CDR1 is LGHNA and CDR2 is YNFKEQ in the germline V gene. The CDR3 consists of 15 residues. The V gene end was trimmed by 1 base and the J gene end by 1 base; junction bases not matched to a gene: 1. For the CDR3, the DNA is TGTGCCAGCAGCCAAGCTAGCGGTTCCTACAATGAGCAGTTCTTC. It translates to CASSQASGSYNEQFF.

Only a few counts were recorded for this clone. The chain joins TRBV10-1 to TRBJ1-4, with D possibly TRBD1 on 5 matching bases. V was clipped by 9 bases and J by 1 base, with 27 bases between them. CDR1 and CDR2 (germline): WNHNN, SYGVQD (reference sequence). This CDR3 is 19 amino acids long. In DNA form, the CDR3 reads TGCGCCAGTCCGACCGGGCACTGGGGCCGAACCAAAACTAATGAAAAACTGTTTTTT. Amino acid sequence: CASPTGHWGRTKTNEKLFF.

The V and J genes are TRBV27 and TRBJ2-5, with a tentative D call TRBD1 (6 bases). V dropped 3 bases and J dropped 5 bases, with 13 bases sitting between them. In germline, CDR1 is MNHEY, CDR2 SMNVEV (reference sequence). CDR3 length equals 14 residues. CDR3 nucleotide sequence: TGTGCCAGCAGTTTCCTGACAGGACGGGAGACCCAGTACTTC. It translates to CASSFLTGRETQYF.

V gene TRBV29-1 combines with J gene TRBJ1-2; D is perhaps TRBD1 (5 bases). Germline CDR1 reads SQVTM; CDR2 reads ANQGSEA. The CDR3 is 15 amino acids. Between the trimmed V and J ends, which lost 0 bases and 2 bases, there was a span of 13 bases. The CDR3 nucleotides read TGCAGCGTTGAAGAACGGGGGGTGAACAACTATGGCTACACCTTC. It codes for CSVEERGVNNYGYTF.

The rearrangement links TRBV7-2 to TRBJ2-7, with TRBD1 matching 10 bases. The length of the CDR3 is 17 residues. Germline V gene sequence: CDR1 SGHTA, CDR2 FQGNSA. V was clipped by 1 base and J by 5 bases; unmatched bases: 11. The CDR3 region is CASSLDSPGTGADEQYF. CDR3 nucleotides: TGTGCCAGCAGCTTAGATTCCCCCGGGACAGGGGCGGACGAGCAGTACTTC.

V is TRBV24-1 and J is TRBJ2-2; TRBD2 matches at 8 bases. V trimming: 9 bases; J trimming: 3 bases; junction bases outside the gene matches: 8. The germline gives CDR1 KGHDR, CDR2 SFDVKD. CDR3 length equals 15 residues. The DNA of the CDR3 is TGTGCCACCCAGGGGACTAGGACGGACACCGGGGAGCTGTTTTTT. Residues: CATQGTRTDTGELFF.

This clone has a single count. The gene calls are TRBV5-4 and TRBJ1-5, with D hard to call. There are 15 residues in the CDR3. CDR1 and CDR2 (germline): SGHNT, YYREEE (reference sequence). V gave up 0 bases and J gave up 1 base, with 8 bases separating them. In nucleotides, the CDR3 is TGTGCCAGCAGCTTGGTGCCGGGAAGCAATCAGCCCCAGCATTTT. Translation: CASSLVPGSNQPQHF.

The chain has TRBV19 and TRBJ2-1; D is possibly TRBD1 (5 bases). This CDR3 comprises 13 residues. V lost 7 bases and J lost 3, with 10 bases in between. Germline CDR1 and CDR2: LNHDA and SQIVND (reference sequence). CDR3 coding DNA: TGTGCCAGTAACCAGGGATACTACAATGAGCAGTTCTTC. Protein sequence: CASNQGYYNEQFF.

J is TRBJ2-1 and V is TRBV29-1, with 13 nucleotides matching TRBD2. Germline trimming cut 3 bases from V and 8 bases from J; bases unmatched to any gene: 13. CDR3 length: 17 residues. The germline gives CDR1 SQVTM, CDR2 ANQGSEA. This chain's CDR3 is CSVEVWTSGGAQDEQFF. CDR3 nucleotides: TGCAGCGTTGAGGTTTGGACTAGCGGGGGAGCTCAGGATGAGCAGTTCTTC.

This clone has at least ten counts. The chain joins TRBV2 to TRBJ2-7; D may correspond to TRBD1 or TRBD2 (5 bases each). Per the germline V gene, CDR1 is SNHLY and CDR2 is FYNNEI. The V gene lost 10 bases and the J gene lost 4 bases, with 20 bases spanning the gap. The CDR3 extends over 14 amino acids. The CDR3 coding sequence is TGTGCCACCGGAGCTCCGGGACGGAGGTACGAGCAGTACTTC. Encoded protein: CATGAPGRRYEQYF.

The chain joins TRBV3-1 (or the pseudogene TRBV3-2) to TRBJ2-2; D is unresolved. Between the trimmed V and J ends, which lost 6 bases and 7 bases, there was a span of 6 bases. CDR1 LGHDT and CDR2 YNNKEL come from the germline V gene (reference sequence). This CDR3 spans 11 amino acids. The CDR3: CASRSVGELFF. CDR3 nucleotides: TGTGCCAGCAGATCCGTCGGGGAGCTGTTTTTT.

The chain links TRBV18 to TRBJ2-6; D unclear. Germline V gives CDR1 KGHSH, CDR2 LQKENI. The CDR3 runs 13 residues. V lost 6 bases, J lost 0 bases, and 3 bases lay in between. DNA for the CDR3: TGTGCCAGCTCTTTCTCTGGGGCCAACGTCCTGACTTTC. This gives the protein CASSFSGANVLTF.

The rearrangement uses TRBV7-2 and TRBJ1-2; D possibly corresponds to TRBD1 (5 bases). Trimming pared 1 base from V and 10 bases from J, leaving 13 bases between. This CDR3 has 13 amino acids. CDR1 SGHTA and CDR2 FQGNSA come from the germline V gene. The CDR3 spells CASSLVGQGDYTF. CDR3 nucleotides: TGTGCCAGCAGCTTAGTCGGGCAGGGCGACTACACCTTC. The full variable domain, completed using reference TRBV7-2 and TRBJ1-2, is GAGVSQSPSNKVTEKGKDVELRCDPISGHTALYWYRQSLGQGLEFLIYFQGNSAPDKSGLPSDRFSAERTGGSVSTLTIQRTQQEDSAVYLCASSLVGQGDYTFGSGTRLTVV.

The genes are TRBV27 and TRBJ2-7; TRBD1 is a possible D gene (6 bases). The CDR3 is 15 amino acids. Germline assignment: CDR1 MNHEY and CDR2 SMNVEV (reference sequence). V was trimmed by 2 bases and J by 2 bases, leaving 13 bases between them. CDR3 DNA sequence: TGTGCCAGCAGTTTAAGGTCAGGGGCCCCCTACGAGCAGTACTTC. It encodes CASSLRSGAPYEQYF.